A selection of T cell receptor beta chains follows, all from one sample in a study of blood T cell repertoires in COVID-19. Some clones are missing from TCRdb's copy, which holds only in-frame ones; the method was immunoSEQ multiplex PCR. The table lists 250,000 to 350,000 clones, roughly 87% of them singletons, with about 2.3% in the top ten. Material for sequencing was peripheral blood. Receptors originate from a man aged 18 to 30 with active or convalescent COVID-19. The CDR3 runs from the conserved cysteine through the conserved F or W. D genes are given only for firm matches. Expanded clones get a size class; other rows say once, few or many, or leave the size out.

>TRBJ2-7|TRBV27|-|-
CASSYLSQLAYEQYF
TGTGCCAGCAGTTACCTTAGCCAGCTGGCTTACGAGCAGTACTTC
>TRBJ2-7|TRBV18|TRBD1|-
CASSLFGTANYEQYF
TGTGCCAGCTCACTATTCGGGACAGCCAATTACGAGCAGTACTTC
>TRBJ1-2|TRBV7-2|-|-
CASSRDKNYGYTF
TGTGCCAGCAGCCGGGACAAAAACTATGGCTACACCTTC
>TRBJ1-4|TRBV4-3|TRBD1|-
CASSRYSGTVNEKLFF
TGCGCCAGCAGCCGATACTCCGGGACAGTTAATGAAAAACTGTTTTTT
>TRBJ2-2|TRBV2|TRBD2|-
CASSERTRMNTGELFF
TGTGCCAGCAGTGAAAGGACTAGGATGAACACCGGGGAGCTGTTTTTT
>TRBJ2-3|TRBV25-1|TRBD2|-
CASIAGLGDGGTDTQYF
TGTGCCAGCATTGCCGGACTAGGAGACGGGGGCACAGATACGCAGTATTTT
>TRBJ2-1|TRBV11-3|-|-
CASSPQTAPSCNEQFF
TGTGCCAGCAGCCCCCAAACTGCTCCCTCCTGCAATGAGCAGTTCTTC
>TRBJ2-1|TRBV20-1|-|-
CSASRGWGNEQFF
TGCAGTGCTAGTCGCGGGTGGGGAAATGAGCAGTTCTTC
>TRBJ2-7|TRBV12-3/TRBV12-4|-|-
CASSINKYEQYF
TGTGCCAGCAGTATCAACAAGTACGAGCAGTACTTC
>TRBJ2-1|TRBV3-1/TRBV3-2|-|-
CASSQEWSSYNEQFF
TGTGCCAGCAGCCAAGAATGGAGCTCTTACAATGAGCAGTTCTTC
>TRBJ2-7|TRBV6-5|TRBD2|-
CASSTPAGGSYEQYF
TGTGCCAGCAGTACGCCAGCGGGGGGCTCCTACGAGCAGTACTTC
>TRBJ2-1|TRBV28|TRBD2|-
CASSFAGAYNEQFF
TGTGCCAGCAGTTTTGCGGGGGCCTACAATGAGCAGTTCTTC
>TRBJ2-7|TRBV10-1|-|-
CASGSRDEQYF
TGCGCCAGCGGTTCGAGGGACGAGCAGTACTTC
>TRBJ2-5|TRBV6-5|-|-
CASSYGPKETQYF
TGTGCCAGCAGTTACGGGCCGAAAGAGACCCAGTACTTC
>TRBJ2-7|TRBV3-1/TRBV3-2|TRBD1|once
CASRPPARGIGPYF
TGTGCCAGCAGACCCCCGGCCAGGGGGATCGGGCCGTACTTC
>TRBJ2-3|TRBV4-1|-|-
CASSPSASPSTDTQYF
TGCGCCAGCAGCCCTTCGGCTAGCCCTAGCACAGATACGCAGTATTTT
>TRBJ2-2|TRBV5-8|-|-
CASRESRRELFF
TGTGCCAGCCGGGAAAGTCGCCGGGAGCTGTTTTTT
>TRBJ2-7|TRBV7-9|-|-
CASSLGAGPLYEQYF
TGTGCCAGCAGCTTAGGAGCCGGTCCCCTCTACGAGCAGTACTTC
>TRBJ1-5|TRBV19|-|-
CASNLLGSQPQHF
TGTGCCAGTAACTTACTCGGGAGTCAGCCCCAGCATTTT
>TRBJ1-1|TRBV27|-|-
CASSWRDPNTEAFF
TGTGCCAGCAGTTGGAGAGACCCGAACACTGAAGCTTTCTTT
>TRBJ2-1|TRBV27|-|once
CASSSPNYNEQFF
TGTGCCAGCAGTTCGCCTAATTACAATGAGCAGTTCTTC
>TRBJ2-7|TRBV6-5|-|-
CAAGARPIYEQYF
TGTGCCGCGGGGGCCAGACCTATTTACGAGCAGTACTTC
>TRBJ1-5|TRBV6-5|TRBD1|-
CASSLRQGGGNQPQHF
TGTGCCAGCAGTTTACGACAGGGGGGGGGCAATCAGCCCCAGCATTTT
>TRBJ2-1|TRBV27|-|-
CASSSTYVPNEQFF
TGTGCCAGCAGTTCGACATATGTTCCCAATGAGCAGTTCTTC
>TRBJ1-1|TRBV2|-|-
CASSPSENTEAFF
TGTGCCAGCAGCCCCAGCGAGAACACTGAAGCTTTCTTT
>TRBJ2-7|TRBV14|-|-
CASSQLNGYEQYF
TGTGCCAGCAGCCAACTTAACGGCTACGAGCAGTACTTC
>TRBJ1-5|TRBV2|-|-
CASGGEGGVGQPQHF
TGTGCCAGCGGGGGCGAAGGGGGAGTGGGCCAGCCCCAGCATTTT
>TRBJ1-1|TRBV6-5|-|few
CASSYSQEATEAFF
TGTGCCAGCAGTTATTCCCAGGAGGCCACTGAAGCTTTCTTT
>TRBJ2-7|TRBV7-6|TRBD2|-
CASSPAASGYEQYF
TGTGCCAGCAGCCCGGCGGCTAGCGGATACGAGCAGTACTTC
>TRBJ2-1|TRBV27|TRBD2|-
CASSPPSGSLNEQFF
TGTGCCAGCTCTCCACCAAGCGGGAGTCTTAATGAGCAGTTCTTC
>TRBJ2-7|TRBV5-1|-|-
CASSPVAGPSYEQYF
TGCGCCAGCAGCCCGGTCGCGGGTCCCTCCTACGAGCAGTACTTC
>TRBJ1-5|TRBV6-4|TRBD1|once
CASSKTGESQPQHF
TGTGCCAGCAGCAAGACAGGGGAGAGTCAGCCCCAGCATTTT
>TRBJ2-7|TRBV5-5|-|-
CASSLDVTSSYEQYF
TGTGCCAGCAGCTTGGATGTGACAAGCTCCTACGAGCAGTACTTC
>TRBJ1-3|TRBV19|TRBD1|-
CASSISFGSTGHGNTIYF
TGTGCCAGTAGTATAAGTTTCGGTTCGACAGGGCACGGAAACACCATATATTTT
>TRBJ2-7|TRBV18|TRBD2|few
CASSLAPGGDEQYF
TGTGCCAGCTCCCTCGCCCCGGGAGGTGACGAGCAGTACTTC
>TRBJ1-2|TRBV19|-|-
CASSLQWGPYYGYTF
TGTGCCAGTAGTCTCCAATGGGGGCCCTACTATGGCTACACCTTC
>TRBJ1-4|TRBV15|-|-
CATSNGSAAYREKLFF
TGTGCCACCAGCAATGGTTCTGCGGCTTATCGGGAAAAACTGTTTTTT
>TRBJ1-6|TRBV2|-|once
CASSESRLDSPLHF
TGTGCCAGCAGTGAGTCCAGGTTGGATTCACCCCTCCACTTT
>TRBJ2-1|TRBV6-5|TRBD1|-
CASSSYRGNEQFF
TGTGCCAGCAGTTCCTACAGGGGTAATGAGCAGTTCTTC
>TRBJ2-7|TRBV5-4|-|once
CASSLLGADSYEQYF
TGTGCCAGCAGCTTGCTAGGGGCTGACTCCTACGAGCAGTACTTC
>TRBJ1-2|TRBV2|TRBD1|-
CASSEFGDSRGYTF
TGTGCCAGCAGTGAATTTGGGGACAGTCGAGGCTACACCTTC
>TRBJ2-4|TRBV6-2/TRBV6-3|-|few
CASSRRTSSQNIQYF
TGTGCCAGCAGCAGACGGACATCCTCCCAAAACATTCAGTACTTC
>TRBJ1-5|TRBV6-2/TRBV6-3|TRBD1|-
CASSYARTGGYVGNQPQHF
TGTGCCAGCAGTTATGCCCGGACAGGGGGTTATGTGGGCAATCAGCCCCAGCATTTT
>TRBJ1-4|TRBV5-1|TRBD1|-
CASSLGTGIRPERQKLFF
TGCGCCAGCAGCTTGGGGACAGGGATTAGGCCGGAGAGACAAAAACTGTTTTTT
>TRBJ1-2|TRBV4-3|-|-
CASSQEPTANYGYTF
TGCGCCAGCAGCCAAGAGCCGACAGCTAACTATGGCTACACCTTC
>TRBJ2-5|TRBV6-6|TRBD2|once
CASSYGTSEKETQYF
TGTGCCAGCAGTTACGGGACTAGCGAAAAAGAGACCCAGTACTTC
>TRBJ1-5|TRBV10-1|-|-
CASSSPQPQHF
TGCGCCAGCAGTTCTCCTCAGCCCCAGCATTTT
>TRBJ2-7|TRBV12-3/TRBV12-4|-|-
CASSRDKTYEQYF
TGTGCCAGCAGTCGGGACAAGACCTACGAGCAGTACTTC
>TRBJ1-6|TRBV7-8|TRBD1|-
CASSLVGRQGFNSPLHF
TGTGCCAGCAGCTTAGTGGGGCGACAGGGGTTCAATTCACCCCTCCACTTT
>TRBJ2-5|TRBV15|-|-
CATSRLAGVLETQYF
TGTGCCACCAGCAGACTTGCAGGGGTTTTAGAGACCCAGTACTTC
>TRBJ1-4|TRBV10-3|-|-
CAISEGGFFYATNEKLFF
TGTGCCATCAGTGAGGGGGGGTTTTTTTACGCAACTAATGAAAAACTGTTTTTT
>TRBJ2-5|TRBV2|-|-
CASSSTGQETQYF
TGTGCCAGCAGCTCTACGGGACAAGAGACCCAGTACTTC
>TRBJ2-1|TRBV2|-|-
CASSERRDYNEQFF
TGTGCCAGCAGTGAACGGCGGGATTACAATGAGCAGTTCTTC
>TRBJ2-7|TRBV11-2|TRBD1|few
CASSSGQGMFYEQYF
TGTGCCAGCAGCTCAGGACAGGGGATGTTCTACGAGCAGTACTTC
>TRBJ2-1|TRBV5-6|TRBD2|-
CASSSLSGAELNEQFF
TGTGCCAGCAGCTCCCTAAGCGGGGCGGAACTCAATGAGCAGTTCTTC
>TRBJ2-7|TRBV4-1|-|few
CASSHLSGSYEQYF
TGCGCCAGCAGCCATCTCTCGGGCTCCTACGAGCAGTACTTC
>TRBJ2-5|TRBV14|-|-
CASSQDWRSQETQYF
TGTGCCAGCAGCCAAGATTGGCGGAGCCAAGAGACCCAGTACTTC
>TRBJ2-2|TRBV5-4|-|-
CASSLRGGELFF
TGTGCCAGCAGCTTGAGAGGCGGGGAGCTGTTTTTT